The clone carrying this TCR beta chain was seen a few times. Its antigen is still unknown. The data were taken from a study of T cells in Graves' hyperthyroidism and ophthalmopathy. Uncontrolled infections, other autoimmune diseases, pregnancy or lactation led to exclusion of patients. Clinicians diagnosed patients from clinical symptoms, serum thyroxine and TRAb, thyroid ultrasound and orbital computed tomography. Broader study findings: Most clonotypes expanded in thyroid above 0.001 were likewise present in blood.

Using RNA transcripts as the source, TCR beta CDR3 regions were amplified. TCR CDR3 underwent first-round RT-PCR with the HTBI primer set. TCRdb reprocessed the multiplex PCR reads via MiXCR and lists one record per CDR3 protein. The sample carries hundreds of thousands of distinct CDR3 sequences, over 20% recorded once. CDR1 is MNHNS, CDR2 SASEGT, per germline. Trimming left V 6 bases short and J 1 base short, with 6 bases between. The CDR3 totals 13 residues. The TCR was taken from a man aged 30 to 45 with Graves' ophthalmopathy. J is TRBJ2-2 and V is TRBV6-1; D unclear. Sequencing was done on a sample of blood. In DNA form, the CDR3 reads TGTGCCAGCAGAGATGGGAACACCGGGGAGCTGTTTTTT. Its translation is CASRDGNTGELFF.